The 7 T cell receptor beta chains in this list originate from one sample, sequenced in a study of siplizumab effects on memory and regulatory T cells. Assay: immunoSEQ multiplex PCR; the TCRdb copy retains only in-frame clones and omits some. The sample records tens of thousands of clones, over 85% being singletons. Sample: CD8+ T cells sorted from blood. Receptors were obtained from a human donor in good health.

The V gene is TRBV30, the J gene TRBJ1-3; D perhaps matches TRBD1 (5 bases). V dropped 2 bases and J dropped 1 base, with 9 bases sitting between them. In germline, CDR1 is GTSNPN, CDR2 SVGIG (reference sequence). This CDR3 comprises 14 residues. Here the CDR3 reads CAWSPRQSGNTIYF. Here the CDR3 DNA reads TGTGCCTGGAGTCCCCGACAGTCTGGAAACACCATATATTTT.

V gene TRBV4-1 combines with J gene TRBJ2-5, with a possible D match to TRBD2 (6 bases). The CDR3 has 16 amino acids. The germline CDR1 and CDR2 sequences are MGHRA and YSYEKL. V lost 0 bases and J lost 5, with 16 bases in between. CDR3 sequence: CASSQDVGGIGETQYF. The CDR3 bases are TGCGCCAGCAGCCAAGATGTTGGAGGGATCGGGGAGACCCAGTACTTC.

The chain carries TRBV14 and TRBJ2-7; D is unclear. Between the trimmed V and J ends, which lost 8 bases and 4 bases, there was a span of 18 bases. CDR3 size: 14 residues. The V gene's germline CDR1 is SGHDN and CDR2 FVKESK. CDR3 bases: TGTGCCAGCGGACCGGCTAGTTTGGTTTACGAGCAGTACTTC. It translates to CASGPASLVYEQYF.

This chain links TRBV5-6 with TRBJ2-1; TRBD1 matches at 8 bases. J was trimmed by 3 bases and V by 4 bases; bases with no gene match: 6. Germline loops: CDR1 SGHDT, CDR2 YYEEEE. This CDR3 has 15 residues. CDR3 nucleotides: TGTGCCAGCAGCCAGGACAGGGCCTTCTACAATGAGCAGTTCTTC. Translated, it gives CASSQDRAFYNEQFF.

The J gene is TRBJ1-1, the V gene TRBV30; 12 bases line up with TRBD1. This CDR3 has 17 residues. V shed 5 bases and J 4 bases; nucleotides not matched to a gene: 14. Germline CDR1 GTSNPN, CDR2 SVGIG (reference sequence). This CDR3 reads CAWEGTGGEFSATEAFF. CDR3 in DNA: TGTGCCTGGGAGGGGACAGGGGGCGAGTTTAGTGCCACTGAAGCTTTCTTT.

The J gene is TRBJ1-1, the V gene TRBV13; D gene ambiguous. Trimming left V 2 bases short and J 1 base short, with 11 bases between. The CDR3 has 15 residues. Germline V lookup: CDR1 PRHDT, CDR2 FYEKMQ (reference sequence). CDR3 in amino acids: CASSLLAGPNTEAFF. The CDR3 DNA follows: TGTGCCAGCAGCTTATTGGCAGGTCCGAACACTGAAGCTTTCTTT.

In the case of this clone: The junction differs from germline at one of its ends, possibly a read error. This sample includes further DNA sequences coding for the same CDR3. J is TRBJ1-1 and V is TRBV27, with D unclear. CDR1 is MNHEY and CDR2 is SMNVEV in the germline V gene (reference sequence). The CDR3 is 14 residues long. The CDR3 bases are TGTGCCAGCAGATTTTTACAAGGGAACACTGAAGCGTTCTTT. Amino acids: CASRFLQGNTEAFF.